The rows below give T cell receptor beta chains drawn from one sample of a study of spatial heterogeneity in lung cancer. TCRdb re-called the 5' RACE reads with MiXCR, one entry per CDR3 protein. The table records some 1,000 distinct CDR3 sequences, about 4.4% of them present only once. The source was lung tumor tissue, collected at surgery. The source is a male donor with early-stage non-small cell lung cancer. Both conserved end residues are part of each CDR3. D genes are given only for firm matches. Not every row has a clone size; where given, it reads once, few, many or a size class.

CDR3aa: CASSSRTAPTQYF
CDR3nt: TGTGCCAGCAGCTCCCGGACCGCGCCGACCCAGTACTTC
abundance: medium-sized
j_gene: TRBJ2-5
v_gene: TRBV11-3
d_gene: NA

CDR3aa: CASSQAGLFSDRSTDTQYF
CDR3nt: TGCGCCAGCAGCCAAGCCGGGCTCTTTTCAGACAGGAGCACAGATACGCAGTATTTT
abundance: medium-sized
j_gene: TRBJ2-3
v_gene: TRBV4-3
d_gene: NA

CDR3aa: CASSYSNGGNEQFF
CDR3nt: TGTGCCAGCAGTTACTCGAACGGGGGCAATGAGCAGTTCTTC
abundance: many
j_gene: TRBJ2-1
v_gene: TRBV6-5
d_gene: NA

CDR3aa: CASSLAGHKGNQPQHF
CDR3nt: TGTGCCAGCAGCTTAGCTGGCCACAAAGGCAATCAGCCCCAGCATTTT
abundance: medium-sized
j_gene: TRBJ1-5
v_gene: TRBV7-2
d_gene: NA

CDR3aa: CASSLYGGRGYNEQFF
CDR3nt: TGTGCCAGCAGCTTATATGGCGGGAGGGGCTACAATGAGCAGTTCTTC
abundance: NA
j_gene: TRBJ2-1
v_gene: TRBV7-2
d_gene: TRBD2

CDR3aa: CANSRASGLVLAKNIQYF
CDR3nt: TGTGCCAATTCCCGGGCTAGCGGATTAGTTCTAGCCAAAAACATTCAGTACTTC
abundance: large
j_gene: TRBJ2-4
v_gene: TRBV2
d_gene: TRBD2

CDR3aa: CASSLDRGEETQYF
CDR3nt: TGTGCCAGCAGCCTAGACCGGGGGGAAGAGACCCAGTACTTC
abundance: medium-sized
j_gene: TRBJ2-5
v_gene: TRBV7-2
d_gene: TRBD2

CDR3aa: CASSLDNLNEKLFF
CDR3nt: TGTGCCAGCAGCTTAGACAACCTCAATGAAAAACTGTTTTTT
abundance: medium-sized
j_gene: TRBJ1-4
v_gene: TRBV7-2
d_gene: NA

CDR3aa: CASSTQSPLAGGFNEQFF
CDR3nt: TGTGCCAGCAGCACCCAATCCCCTCTAGCGGGAGGGTTCAATGAGCAGTTCTTC
abundance: large
j_gene: TRBJ2-1
v_gene: TRBV7-3
d_gene: TRBD2

CDR3aa: CASSQDSTKETQYF
CDR3nt: TGCGCCAGCAGCCAAGACAGTACCAAGGAGACCCAGTACTTC
abundance: medium-sized
j_gene: TRBJ2-5
v_gene: TRBV4-1
d_gene: NA

CDR3aa: CASGFGSNQPQHF
CDR3nt: TGTGCTAGTGGTTTCGGAAGCAATCAGCCCCAGCATTTT
abundance: few
j_gene: TRBJ1-5
v_gene: TRBV12-5
d_gene: NA

CDR3aa: CASSLHVSVLETQYF
CDR3nt: TGTGCCAGCAGTTTACACGTTTCCGTGCTGGAGACCCAGTACTTC
abundance: medium-sized
j_gene: TRBJ2-5
v_gene: TRBV27
d_gene: NA

CDR3aa: CSAEGGLTDTQYF
CDR3nt: TGCAGTGCTGAGGGGGGCCTGACAGATACGCAGTATTTT
abundance: many
j_gene: TRBJ2-3
v_gene: TRBV20-1
d_gene: NA

CDR3aa: CASTTGTGPGRTQYF
CDR3nt: TGTGCCAGTACTACCGGGACAGGGCCAGGCCGGACCCAGTACTTC
abundance: many
j_gene: TRBJ2-5
v_gene: TRBV12-3/TRBV12-4
d_gene: TRBD1

CDR3aa: CSARGPPRVTGVGIVNTEAFF
CDR3nt: TGCAGTGCTAGAGGCCCCCCCAGGGTGACAGGGGTAGGGATTGTGAACACTGAAGCTTTCTTT
abundance: medium-sized
j_gene: TRBJ1-1
v_gene: TRBV20-1
d_gene: TRBD1

CDR3aa: CASSFSKGQPQHF
CDR3nt: TGTGCCAGCAGTTTCTCCAAGGGCCAGCCCCAGCATTTT
abundance: many
j_gene: TRBJ1-5
v_gene: TRBV6-2/TRBV6-3
d_gene: NA

CDR3aa: CSAGTVYGYTF
CDR3nt: TGCAGCGCTGGGACAGTCTATGGCTACACCTTC
abundance: medium-sized
j_gene: TRBJ1-2
v_gene: TRBV29-1
d_gene: TRBD1

CDR3aa: CSARRGNGEKLFF
CDR3nt: TGCAGTGCTAGAAGGGGGAATGGTGAAAAACTGTTTTTT
abundance: large
j_gene: TRBJ1-4
v_gene: TRBV20-1
d_gene: NA

CDR3aa: CASSFDSTNSPLHF
CDR3nt: TGTGCCAGCAGTTTCGACAGCACCAATTCACCCCTCCACTTT
abundance: medium-sized
j_gene: TRBJ1-6
v_gene: TRBV27
d_gene: NA

CDR3aa: CASSHSGTSGNTIYF
CDR3nt: TGTGCCAGCAGCCACTCAGGTACCTCTGGAAACACCATATATTTT
abundance: medium-sized
j_gene: TRBJ1-3
v_gene: TRBV14
d_gene: NA

CDR3aa: CASTKRVSYNEQFF
CDR3nt: TGTGCCAGCACAAAAAGGGTCTCCTACAATGAGCAGTTCTTC
abundance: medium-sized
j_gene: TRBJ2-1
v_gene: TRBV12-3/TRBV12-4
d_gene: NA

CDR3aa: CASSLVRGEAFF
CDR3nt: TGTGCCAGCAGCTTAGTCAGGGGAGAAGCTTTCTTT
abundance: medium-sized
j_gene: TRBJ1-1
v_gene: TRBV7-8
d_gene: NA

CDR3aa: CSARDYRGQQNIQYF
CDR3nt: TGCAGTGCTAGAGATTATAGGGGACAGCAAAACATTCAGTACTTC
abundance: medium-sized
j_gene: TRBJ2-4
v_gene: TRBV20-1
d_gene: TRBD1

CDR3aa: CASSSLGGKKDGYTF
CDR3nt: TGTGCCAGCAGCTCCTTAGGAGGGAAGAAGGATGGCTACACCTTC
abundance: large
j_gene: TRBJ1-2
v_gene: TRBV9
d_gene: NA

CDR3aa: CASSPNPANYGYTF
CDR3nt: TGTGCCAGCAGCCCAAACCCAGCTAACTATGGCTACACCTTC
abundance: medium-sized
j_gene: TRBJ1-2
v_gene: TRBV7-2
d_gene: NA

CDR3aa: CASSQVGGGEPLHF
CDR3nt: TGTGCCAGCAGCCAAGTCGGGGGGGGTGAACCCCTCCACTTT
abundance: medium-sized
j_gene: TRBJ1-6
v_gene: TRBV4-2
d_gene: NA

CDR3aa: CASSLVGLNTEAFF
CDR3nt: TGTGCCAGCAGCTTGGTAGGGCTAAACACTGAAGCTTTCTTT
abundance: medium-sized
j_gene: TRBJ1-1
v_gene: TRBV7-9
d_gene: NA

CDR3aa: CASSIIDSGNEQFF
CDR3nt: TGTGCCAGTAGTATTATAGACTCCGGGAATGAGCAGTTCTTC
abundance: few
j_gene: TRBJ2-1
v_gene: TRBV19
d_gene: NA

CDR3aa: CASSLGRPRQPGNTIYF
CDR3nt: TGTGCCAGCAGCTTAGGGAGGCCACGCCAACCGGGAAACACCATATATTTT
abundance: medium-sized
j_gene: TRBJ1-3
v_gene: TRBV11-3
d_gene: NA

CDR3aa: CASSAVLGEETQYF
CDR3nt: TGTGCCAGCAGCGCCGTACTGGGAGAGGAGACCCAGTACTTC
abundance: medium-sized
j_gene: TRBJ2-5
v_gene: TRBV9
d_gene: NA

CDR3aa: CASSETAETQYF
CDR3nt: TGTGCCAGCAGCGAAACAGCAGAGACCCAGTACTTC
abundance: medium-sized
j_gene: TRBJ2-5
v_gene: TRBV5-6
d_gene: NA

CDR3aa: CASSLQNPGAKSGYTF
CDR3nt: TGTGCCAGCAGTTTACAAAATCCGGGGGCGAAGAGTGGCTACACCTTC
abundance: large
j_gene: TRBJ1-2
v_gene: TRBV27
d_gene: NA

CDR3aa: CASSLKGSYNSPLHF
CDR3nt: TGTGCCAGCAGCCTGAAGGGCTCCTATAATTCACCCCTCCACTTT
abundance: medium-sized
j_gene: TRBJ1-6
v_gene: TRBV11-3
d_gene: NA

CDR3aa: CASSLGSGSLWDTQYF
CDR3nt: TGTGCCAGCAGCTTAGGTAGCGGGTCGTTGTGGGATACGCAGTATTTT
abundance: medium-sized
j_gene: TRBJ2-3
v_gene: TRBV7-2
d_gene: TRBD2

CDR3aa: CASSLSSGGNQPQHF
CDR3nt: TGTGCCAGCAGTTTATCATCAGGGGGCAATCAGCCCCAGCATTTT
abundance: large
j_gene: TRBJ1-5
v_gene: TRBV27
d_gene: NA

CDR3aa: CSAPVSRDTEAFF
CDR3nt: TGCAGTGCCCCCGTTTCGCGGGACACTGAAGCTTTCTTT
abundance: medium-sized
j_gene: TRBJ1-1
v_gene: TRBV20-1
d_gene: NA

CDR3aa: CASSLGRGYTF
CDR3nt: TGTGCCAGCAGTTTAGGCAGGGGCTACACCTTC
abundance: many
j_gene: TRBJ1-2
v_gene: TRBV12-3/TRBV12-4
d_gene: NA

CDR3aa: CASSQVQGSGLGNSPLHF
CDR3nt: TGTGCCAGCAGCCAAGTACAGGGGAGCGGGTTGGGTAATTCACCCCTCCACTTT
abundance: medium-sized
j_gene: TRBJ1-6
v_gene: TRBV4-2
d_gene: TRBD1

CDR3aa: CASSLGGVGQPQHF
CDR3nt: TGTGCCAGCAGCTTAGGTGGGGTGGGCCAGCCCCAGCATTTT
abundance: medium-sized
j_gene: TRBJ1-5
v_gene: TRBV7-9
d_gene: NA

CDR3aa: CASSYSSRTDTQYF
CDR3nt: TGTGCCAGCAGTTACTCTAGCCGAACAGATACGCAGTATTTT
abundance: medium-sized
j_gene: TRBJ2-3
v_gene: TRBV6-2/TRBV6-3
d_gene: NA

CDR3aa: CSVGVRGEQFF
CDR3nt: TGCAGCGTTGGTGTTAGGGGTGAGCAGTTCTTC
abundance: many
j_gene: TRBJ2-1
v_gene: TRBV29-1
d_gene: NA

CDR3aa: CASRPHATSGREETQYF
CDR3nt: TGTGCCAGCAGACCCCACGCGACTAGCGGGAGGGAAGAGACCCAGTACTTC
abundance: large
j_gene: TRBJ2-5
v_gene: TRBV7-2
d_gene: TRBD2